This TCR beta chain comes out of a study of cytomegalovirus exposure and HLA in healthy donors. Whole-study context: Both the 100 to 150 validation repertoires and the approximately 700 first-cohort repertoires used the same platform, as reported by a later analysis.

TCRdb keeps only in-frame clones here, not all; method: immunoSEQ multiplex PCR. This repertoire shows 86,000 or so clones, roughly 95% found once; its top ten account for roughly 1.5%. Findings and limits, study-wide: There were a few CMV-associated chains whose specificity for CMV antigens was confirmed in vitro.

This CDR3 is 15 amino acids long. The V gene's germline CDR1 is MNHEY and CDR2 SMNVEV (reference sequence). J was trimmed by 2 bases and V by 6 bases; bases with no gene match: 9. Comment on this clone: Its specificity is not known.

This TCR was recovered from a man aged 18 to 35 in good health and CMV-seropositive. The J gene is TRBJ2-7, the V gene TRBV27, with 8 positions matching TRBD1. Input material: PBMCs. CDR3 DNA sequence: TGTGCCAGCAGAATACTACCGGGACAGGCCTACGAGCAGTACTTC. Translating gives CASRILPGQAYEQYF.